Following are 31 T cell receptor beta chains from one sample sequenced in a study of T cell changes during pregnancy in multiple sclerosis. Libraries were prepared by immunoSEQ multiplex PCR; TCRdb keeps only in-frame clonotypes and omits some of them. Here the sample spans 15,000 to 25,000 clones, roughly nine tenths being singletons. The sequencing used CD8+ T cells from peripheral blood mononuclear cells, collected after pregnancy. These receptors came from a female donor in good health, enrolled as a control in a pregnancy study.

The V call is TRBV7-2, the J call TRBJ2-5; TRBD2 aligns across 9 bases. This CDR3 region has 14 residues. Trimming cost V 5 bases and J 5 bases; bases outside gene matches: 6. CDR1 and CDR2 from the germline V gene are SGHTA and FQGNSA. CDR3 region: CASSARGGSETQYF. In DNA form, the CDR3 reads TGTGCCAGCAGCGCGCGGGGGGGGTCGGAGACCCAGTACTTC. Looking up the rest from reference TRBV7-2 and TRBJ2-5 gives the full variable domain: GAGVSQSPSNKVTEKGKDVELRCDPISGHTALYWYRQSLGQGLEFLIYFQGNSAPDKSGLPSDRFSAERTGGSVSTLTIQRTQQEDSAVYLCASSARGGSETQYFGPGTRLLVL.

V gene TRBV29-1 combines with J gene TRBJ1-2; D remains ambiguous. This CDR3 region has 10 residues. The V end was cut by 2 bases, the J end by 6 bases, with 4 bases between. CDR1 and CDR2 (germline): SQVTM, ANQGSEA. The CDR3: CSVEQNGYTF. CDR3 DNA sequence: TGCAGCGTTGAACAGAATGGCTACACCTTC.

This clone was seen once. The chain recombines TRBV5-8 with TRBJ1-2, with TRBD1 identical over 7 bases. Looked up from germline, CDR1 is SGHTS and CDR2 is YDEGEE. This CDR3 is 14 amino acids long. The V segment lost 1 base and the J segment 0 bases; nucleotides outside the gene matches: 0. In DNA form, the CDR3 reads TGTGCCAGCAGCTTGCAGGGGGCTAACTATGGCTACACCTTC. It specifies CASSLQGANYGYTF.

This clone appeared once. The chain links TRBV10-3 to TRBJ2-7; 7 nucleotides match TRBD1. The CDR3 runs to 14 residues. Trimming at V came to 4 bases and at J to 2 bases, leaving 5 bases not matched to a gene. Germline values: CDR1 ENHRY, CDR2 SYGVKD. The CDR3 DNA reads as TGTGCCATCAGTGCGACAGGGAAAGCCTACGAGCAGTACTTC. Translation: CAISATGKAYEQYF.

V usage is TRBV19 and J usage is TRBJ1-1; possibly TRBD1 for D (5 bases). The CDR3 covers 15 residues. CDR1 and CDR2 from the germline V gene are LNHDA and SQIVND (reference sequence). Trimming cost V 4 bases and J 0 bases, with 12 bases left between them. Here the CDR3 reads CASSNPTDMNTEAFF. DNA for the CDR3: TGTGCCAGTAGTAACCCGACGGACATGAACACTGAAGCTTTCTTT.

The CDR3 DNA reads TGTGCCAGCAGCCCCCCTGGAGGGGCCCACTATGGCTACACCTTC. The encoded protein is CASSPPGGAHYGYTF. The genes are TRBV7-9 and TRBJ1-2; D is perhaps TRBD1 (5 bases). CDR1 and CDR2 (germline): SEHNR, FQNEAQ (reference sequence). V gave up 5 bases and J gave up 3 bases, with 16 bases separating them. The CDR3 covers 15 residues.

V gene TRBV6-4 combines with J gene TRBJ2-3; perhaps TRBD2 as D (7 bases). Germline CDR1 MRHNA, CDR2 SNTAGT. V was clipped by 0 bases and J by 3 bases, with 13 bases between them. This CDR3 contains 16 residues. The CDR3, as DNA: TGTGCCAGCAGTGACTCTACGGGGGGCCCTACAGATACGCAGTATTTT. This sequence encodes CASSDSTGGPTDTQYF.

This chain joins TRBV4-3 and TRBJ1-6; TRBD1 is a possible D gene (5 bases). This CDR3 has 18 residues. Trimming took off 1 base at V and 0 bases at J, with 13 bases between the two ends. Germline V gene sequence: CDR1 LGHNA, CDR2 YSLEER. The CDR3 DNA reads TGCGCCAGCAGCCAAGCGGTTGACAGACTCTCCTATAATTCACCCCTCCACTTT. Protein: CASSQAVDRLSYNSPLHF.

This chain connects TRBV4-3 to TRBJ1-2, with TRBD1 identical over 10 bases. Unmatched junction bases numbered 4, after V lost 0 bases and J lost 6 bases. The germline gives CDR1 LGHNA, CDR2 YSLEER. The CDR3 covers 15 residues. The CDR3 DNA follows: TGCGCCAGCAGCCAAGAGGACAGGGGGGTGAATGGCTACACCTTC. Protein product: CASSQEDRGVNGYTF.

The V gene is TRBV19, the J gene TRBJ1-5, with D tentatively TRBD1 (6 bases). The CDR3 is 13 amino acids. The germline V and J ends were trimmed by 5 bases and 6 bases, with 11 bases remaining between them. Germline CDR1 and CDR2: LNHDA and SQIVND (reference sequence). CDR3: CASSPRGSQPQHF. For the CDR3, the DNA is TGTGCCAGTAGTCCGAGGGGGAGTCAGCCCCAGCATTTT.

The V and J genes are TRBV6-1 and TRBJ2-5; TRBD2 matches at 11 bases. The J call is uncertain, as TRBJ2-7 better fits the DNA end. Germline-derived CDR1 and CDR2 are MNHNS and SASEGT. The CDR3 is 15 residues long. CDR3 region: CASSEELAGANEQYF. The CDR3 DNA sequence: TGTGCCAGCAGTGAAGAACTAGCGGGAGCAAACGAGCAGTACTTC.

The chain is built from TRBV7-2 and TRBJ1-5, with unresolved D. Looked up from germline, CDR1 is SGHTA and CDR2 is FQGNSA. There are 15 residues in the CDR3. The germline V and J ends were trimmed by 0 bases and 7 bases, with 13 bases remaining between them. The CDR3 here is CASSLASVAWQPQHF. The CDR3 DNA sequence: TGTGCCAGCAGCTTAGCATCGGTCGCGTGGCAGCCCCAGCATTTT.

The V gene is TRBV27, the J gene TRBJ1-2; D uncertain. The CDR3 is 13 amino acids. V was pared by 5 bases and J by 8 bases, with 15 bases between. Germline CDR1 reads MNHEY; CDR2 reads SMNVEV (reference sequence). In nucleotides, the CDR3 is TGTGCCAGCAGTCTCGCGGTCTCGGGAGGCTACACCTTC. Amino acid sequence: CASSLAVSGGYTF.

This clone was counted between two and nine times. This chain links TRBV2 with TRBJ2-3, with 13 bases lining up with TRBD2. Germline CDR1 reads SNHLY; CDR2 reads FYNNEI. V shed 5 bases, J shed 3 bases, and the junction held 5 bases outside the gene matches. The CDR3 extends over 16 amino acids. CDR3 sequence: CASSPTSGGRTDTQYF. CDR3 DNA sequence: TGTGCCAGCAGTCCGACTAGCGGGGGGCGGACAGATACGCAGTATTTT.

The chain carries TRBV7-9 and TRBJ2-1; TRBD2 matches at 9 bases. Germline-derived CDR1 and CDR2 are SEHNR and FQNEAQ (reference sequence). The CDR3 contains 16 residues. The junction had 12 bases not matched to a gene; V was cut back by 5 bases and J by 7 bases. CDR3 DNA: TGTGCCAGCAGCCACACCGTAGCGACTAGCGGAAATGAGCAGTTCTTC. The encoded protein is CASSHTVATSGNEQFF.

This chain joins TRBV10-3 and TRBJ2-2, with D possibly being TRBD2 (7 bases). Trimming took 8 bases from V and 6 from J, leaving 16 bases between them. Per the germline V gene, CDR1 is ENHRY and CDR2 is SYGVKD. The CDR3 spans 14 residues. CDR3 DNA: TGTGCCATCCTGCTGGGGGGGCCCCCCGGGGAGCTGTTTTTT. Translating gives CAILLGGPPGELFF.

CDR3 in DNA: TGTGCCAGCAGCTTTACTAGCGGTGAGACCCAGTACTTC. This sequence encodes CASSFTSGETQYF. The J gene is TRBJ2-5, the V gene TRBV7-9; 8 bases match TRBD2. After removal of 3 bases from V and 5 bases from J, the junction contained 2 bases not matched to a gene. The V gene's germline CDR1 is SEHNR and CDR2 FQNEAQ (reference sequence). This CDR3 region has 13 residues.

V usage is TRBV7-9 and J usage is TRBJ1-1; 10 bases line up with TRBD1. From germline, CDR1 is SEHNR and CDR2 FQNEAQ (reference sequence). The CDR3 has 16 residues. V lost 4 bases and J lost 1; bases outside the gene matches: 6. The CDR3 bases are TGTGCCAGCAGCTCACCCTGGACAGGGGGGAACACTGAAGCTTTCTTT. It specifies CASSSPWTGGNTEAFF.

The V gene is TRBV25-1, the J gene TRBJ1-6; the D gene is possibly TRBD1 (5 bases). Germline CDR1 reads MGHDK; CDR2 reads SYGVNS. There are 16 residues in the CDR3. The ends were cut back, 2 bases at V and 9 bases at J, with 17 bases in the middle. CDR3 nucleotide sequence: TGTGCCAGCAGTGAAGGGGCCCGGACCGGTGGTTCACCCCTCCACTTT. Translation: CASSEGARTGGSPLHF.

This clone is a singleton in its sample. V usage is TRBV5-6 and J usage is TRBJ2-1; TRBD1 agrees at 10 bases. Germline trimming cut 0 bases from V and 15 bases from J; bases unmatched to any gene: 9. CDR3 size: 14 residues. CDR1 is SGHDT and CDR2 is YYEEEE in the germline V gene. The chain's CDR3 is CASSLGSGTGERFF. Written as DNA, the CDR3 is TGTGCCAGCAGCTTGGGGTCCGGGACAGGGGAAAGGTTCTTC.

V is TRBV21-1 and J is TRBJ2-6; TRBD2 is taken as the D call from the table, unchecked against the DNA. TRBV21-1 is deemed a pseudogene. The CDR3 covers 17 residues. This chain's CDR3 is CASRPPGEHSGANVLTF. As DNA, the CDR3 is TGTGCCAGCAGACCGCCGGGGGAACATTCTGGGGCCAACGTCCTGACTTTC.

This chain uses TRBV9 with TRBJ1-2; D gene ambiguous. The V gene lost 1 base and the J gene lost 8 bases, with 6 bases spanning the gap. The CDR3 runs 11 residues. CDR1 and CDR2 from the germline V gene are SGDLS and YYNGEE. The CDR3 DNA sequence: TGTGCCAGCAGCGTACCGGGAGGCTACACCTTC. Its protein product is CASSVPGGYTF. The entire variable domain, with the rest obtained from reference TRBV9 and TRBJ1-2, is as follows: DSGVTQTPKHLITATGQRVTLRCSPRSGDLSVYWYQQSLDQGLQFLIQYYNGEERAKGNILERFSAQQFPDLHSELNLSSLELGDSALYFCASSVPGGYTFGSGTRLTVV.

The rearrangement links TRBV19 to TRBJ2-3; maybe TRBD2 (7 bases). Germline values: CDR1 LNHDA, CDR2 SQIVND (reference sequence). V was cut by 1 base and J by 4 bases, with 12 bases left in between. The CDR3 consists of 15 residues. CDR3 region: CASSIVGGAPDTQYF. DNA of the CDR3: TGTGCCAGTAGTATAGTGGGGGGGGCCCCAGATACGCAGTATTTT.

The gene calls are TRBV6-1 and TRBJ2-7; no reliable D call. The CDR3 has 13 residues. Germline lookup yields CDR1 MNHNS and CDR2 SASEGT. Trimming shortened V by 7 bases and J by 1 base, and 11 bases separated the two germline ends. This CDR3 reads CASTFDKSYEQYF. The CDR3 nucleotides are TGTGCCAGCACCTTTGACAAGTCCTACGAGCAGTACTTC.

J is TRBJ2-6 and V is TRBV15; D perhaps matches TRBD1 (5 bases). The CDR3 consists of 16 residues. Trimming left V 5 bases short and J 2 bases short, with 13 bases between. From germline, CDR1 is LNHNV and CDR2 YYDKDF (reference sequence). The chain's CDR3 is CATSEIQGTGANVLTF. In DNA, the CDR3 is TGTGCCACCAGCGAGATCCAGGGAACTGGGGCCAACGTCCTGACTTTC.

This sequence joins TRBV7-2 and TRBJ2-5; D is possibly TRBD2 (5 bases). Trimming removed 1 base at V and 0 bases at J, with 9 bases between. The germline V gene has CDR1 SGHTA and CDR2 FQGNSA. CDR3 length: 15 residues. CDR3: CASSLVDWNQETQYF. The CDR3 DNA follows: TGTGCCAGCAGCTTAGTGGACTGGAACCAAGAGACCCAGTACTTC. The whole variable domain, filled in from reference TRBV7-2 and TRBJ2-5, reads GAGVSQSPSNKVTEKGKDVELRCDPISGHTALYWYRQSLGQGLEFLIYFQGNSAPDKSGLPSDRFSAERTGGSVSTLTIQRTQQEDSAVYLCASSLVDWNQETQYFGPGTRLLVL.

V gene TRBV9 combines with J gene TRBJ1-1; 10 nucleotides agree with TRBD1. J gave up 3 bases and V 4 bases, and 6 bases lay outside the gene matches. Germline CDR1 is SGDLS and CDR2 is YYNGEE. The CDR3 consists of 15 residues. CDR3 in amino acids: CASSKTGGKDTEAFF. The CDR3, as DNA: TGTGCCAGCAGCAAGACAGGGGGCAAGGACACTGAAGCTTTCTTT.

This CDR3 is CASTSGGAKNIQYF. In DNA form, the CDR3 reads TGTGCCAGTACAAGCGGGGGAGCCAAAAACATTCAGTACTTC. The chain joins TRBV19 to TRBJ2-4; 8 positions match TRBD2. The CDR3 has 14 amino acids. Germline V gives CDR1 LNHDA, CDR2 SQIVND (reference sequence). Trimming removed 7 bases from V and 0 bases from J; junction bases left unmatched: 2.

The chain recombines TRBV27 with TRBJ2-5; 7 positions agree with TRBD1. CDR1 is MNHEY, CDR2 SMNVEV, per germline (reference sequence). V shed 4 bases, J shed 4 bases, and the junction held 6 bases outside the gene matches. The CDR3 extends over 14 amino acids. CDR3 protein: CASSSRQGRETQYF. In DNA form, the CDR3 reads TGTGCCAGCAGTTCCCGACAGGGTCGAGAGACCCAGTACTTC.

The V gene is TRBV2, the J gene TRBJ2-3, with 9 bases that match TRBD1. CDR3 size: 14 residues. V shed 4 bases, J shed 1 base, and the junction held 0 bases outside the gene matches. The germline V gene encodes CDR1 SNHLY and CDR2 FYNNEI. The CDR3 DNA reads TGTGCCAGCAGTGGGACAGGGGGCACAGATACGCAGTATTTT. Its protein is CASSGTGGTDTQYF.

This clone was seen a few times. This chain links TRBV29-1 with TRBJ2-1; 9 bases match TRBD2. Germline V gives CDR1 SQVTM, CDR2 ANQGSEA. V was clipped by 3 bases and J by 8 bases; unmatched bases: 8. The CDR3 is 14 amino acids. CDR3 DNA: TGCAGCGTTGATTTGCCAGCGGGAGGCGATGAGCAGTTCTTC. This gives the protein CSVDLPAGGDEQFF.